This T cell receptor (beta chain) stems from a study of blood T cell repertoires in COVID-19. Study-wide background: Collection of acute and convalescent COVID-19 samples took place in the United States, Italy and Spain.

Original handling: Counts of nucleated cells, estimated from reference gene primer amplification, were obtained. Data came from immunoSEQ multiplex PCR; TCRdb stores just in-frame clones and leaves some out. D and trimming come from the DNA, and the V and J calls and clone size come from that table. The profile shows around 180,000 clones, approximately 80% of them singletons. Participant reports of clinical history set cohort assignment. Cohort 3 recovered donors had two negative PCRs, clearance, or symptom resolution. The source material was PBMCs or T cells enriched from blood (not recorded which). The clonotype comes from a man aged 45 to 65 who had recovered from COVID-19.

In DNA, the CDR3 is TGTGCCAGTAGTACCCAGCGGGGGTGGACCGGGGAGCTGTTTTTT. This encodes CASSTQRGWTGELFF. The rearrangement links TRBV19 to TRBJ2-2; 8 bases line up with TRBD2. This CDR3 has 15 amino acids. The germline CDR1 and CDR2 sequences are LNHDA and SQIVND (reference sequence). Losses at the gene ends were 4 bases for V and 5 bases for J; bases not matched to a gene: 6.